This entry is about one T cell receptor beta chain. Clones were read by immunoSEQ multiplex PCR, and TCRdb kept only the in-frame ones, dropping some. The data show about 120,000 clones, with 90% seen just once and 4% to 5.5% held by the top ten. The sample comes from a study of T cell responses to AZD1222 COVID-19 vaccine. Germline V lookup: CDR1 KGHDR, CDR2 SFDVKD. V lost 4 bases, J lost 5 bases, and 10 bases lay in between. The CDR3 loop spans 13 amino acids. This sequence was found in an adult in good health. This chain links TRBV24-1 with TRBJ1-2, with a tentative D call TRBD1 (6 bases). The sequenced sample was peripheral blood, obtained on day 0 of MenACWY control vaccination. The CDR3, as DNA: TGTGCCACCAGTGACCCGGACAGTTATGGCTACACCTTC. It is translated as CATSDPDSYGYTF.